This TCR beta chain was sequenced during a study of T cells in Graves' hyperthyroidism and ophthalmopathy. Amplification of TCR beta CDR3 regions used RNA as the template. The study used the HTBI primer set for a first-round RT-PCR of the TCR CDR3. A single record per CDR3 protein comes from TCRdb applying MiXCR to the multiplex PCR reads. The data hold more than 550,000 distinct CDR3 sequences, with around 19% observed a single time. V was pared by 4 bases and J by 4 bases, with 7 bases of the junction left unmatched. The CDR3 spans 15 residues. Germline values: CDR1 SGHAT, CDR2 FQNNGV. This clonotype was seen repeatedly, ten times or more.

This sequence originates from a woman in her forties or fifties with Graves' hyperthyroidism that later progressed to Graves' ophthalmopathy. The chain recombines TRBV11-2 with TRBJ2-5, with 9 bases identical to TRBD1. Sample: blood. CDR3 residues: CASSSWTGDVETQYF. CDR3 in DNA: TGTGCCAGCAGCTCCTGGACAGGGGACGTAGAGACCCAGTACTTC.